This T cell receptor (beta chain) is from a study of T-cell reconstitution after alpha-beta-depleted transplantation in children (dated by TCRdb to 2016 to 2017). Background on the whole study: The study quantitatively tracked T-cell immune reconstitution after TCRalphabeta/CD19-depleted allogeneic hematopoietic cell transplantation in children using TCR repertoire profiling. Broader findings and caveats from the paper: The high TCRbeta diversity at day 60 in some patients was ascribed to recipient T cells and intrathymic progenitors that had survived conditioning. Over subsequent months, a decline in hyperexpanded clone frequencies was noted, and after one year, T-cell counts and TCRbeta diversity were mostly ascribed to newly produced T cells. Apparently early alphabetaT-cell count recovery about two months after transplant reportedly relied on only several hundred rapidly expanded clones derived from non-depleted graft cells.

Libraries were constructed by PCR. This sample was sequenced with an Illumina HiSeq 2500. Molecular barcoding was employed in the preparation of TCR libraries, with unique molecular identifiers being used to normalize TCRbeta repertoire quantification. The public sequencing data were trimmed at Q25 with fastp and processed into clonotypes with MiXCR by TCRdb, which kept only in-frame beta chains. CDR3 protein duplicates are merged, each entry listing the most common genes and DNA. Here the sample has roughly 50,000 distinct CDR3 sequences; 44% occur a single time. The top ten clonotypes cover 98% of the sample. This clonotype came up a few times. Which antigen it targets is not known. No much larger clone is present one base from it, and per-base qualities are unavailable. The label giving this sample's treatment or condition can be read as: allogeneic hematopoietic cell transplantation with graft depleted of TCRalphabeta T cells and CD19 B cells. TCRalphabeta/CD19-depleted allogeneic hematopoietic cell grafts were given to the transplant recipients, all of whom were children.

This TCR was sampled from a male patient younger than 18 who had a stem cell transplant for acute lymphoblastic leukemia, so the T cells may come from the graft donor. The sample consisted of PBMCs, mostly from graft donor cells, taken 360 days after TCRalphabeta/CD19-depleted stem cell transplant.

Read as DNA, the sequence is TGTGCCACCAGCAGAGCGGACACGATGGGTTTGTATTTT. It encodes CATSRADTMGLYF. Recombination linked TRBV15 to TRBJ2-3; the D gene is possibly TRBD1, with 5 bases matching. CDR1 and CDR2 were assigned from the germline V gene (reference sequence) as LNHNV and YYDKDF. The CDR3 goes from the cysteine to the phenylalanine over 13 residues. Here the CDR3 DNA is all that survives: 39 bases in frame from base 1. The junction shows trimming of 1 base on V and 14 bases on J, plus 16 bases between the germline ends.